The present T cell receptor beta chain was sequenced within a study of cytotoxic CD8 clonotypes in ibrutinib-treated CLL. Looking at the study overall: The patient breakdown showed more than 9 relapsed/refractory and about 16 treatment-naive cases, with under 18 IGHV unmutated.

On this clone: Its antigen is not known.

TCRdb keeps only in-frame clones here, not all; method: immunoSEQ multiplex PCR. The profile shows over 15,000 clones, about 85% of them singletons. V trimming: 5 bases; J trimming: 2 bases; junction bases outside the gene matches: 5. This CDR3 contains 15 residues. CDR1 is SEHNR and CDR2 is FQNEAQ in the germline V gene (reference sequence). Whole-study results and caveats: Clonality increased with ibrutinib response but returned toward baseline at progression.

TCR beta library input comprised around 1.9 micrograms of genomic DNA from cryopreserved PBMCs. The specimen was PBMCs, collected before ibrutinib treatment. The rearrangement uses TRBV7-9 and TRBJ1-5; 8 bases are a match to TRBD1. The sequence came from a human donor with chronic lymphocytic leukemia. The CDR3 DNA reads as TGTGCCAGCAGCAGTGGACAGGGCCGCAATCAGCCCCAGCATTTT. It encodes CASSSGQGRNQPQHF.